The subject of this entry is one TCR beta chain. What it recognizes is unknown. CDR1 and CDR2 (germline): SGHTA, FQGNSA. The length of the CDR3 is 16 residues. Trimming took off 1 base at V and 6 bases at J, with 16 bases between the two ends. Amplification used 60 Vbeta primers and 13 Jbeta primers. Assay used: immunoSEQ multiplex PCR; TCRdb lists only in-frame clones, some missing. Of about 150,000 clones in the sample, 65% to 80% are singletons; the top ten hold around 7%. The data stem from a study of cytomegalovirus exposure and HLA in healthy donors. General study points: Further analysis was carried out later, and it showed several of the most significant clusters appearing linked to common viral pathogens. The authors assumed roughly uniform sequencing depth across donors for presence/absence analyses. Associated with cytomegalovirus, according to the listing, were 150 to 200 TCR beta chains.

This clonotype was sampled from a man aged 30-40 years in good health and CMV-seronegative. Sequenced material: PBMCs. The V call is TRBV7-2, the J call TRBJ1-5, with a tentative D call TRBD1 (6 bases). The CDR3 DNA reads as TGTGCCAGCAGCTTAGATTTTTCGGCAGGGGTTCAGCCCCAGCATTTT. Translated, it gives CASSLDFSAGVQPQHF.